This T cell receptor beta chain was identified during a study of identical twins. With template switching, a universal primer site was added, and the cDNA carried unique molecular identifiers. TCRdb reanalysed the 5' RACE reads using MiXCR and keeps one entry per CDR3 protein. The profile shows approximately 550,000 distinct CDR3 sequences, under 25% of them singletons. These sequences were also reported in another study, on yellow fever vaccine responses in identical twins.

The sequence came from a woman younger than 35 in good health. The source material was CD4+ T cells sorted from blood.

Here the CDR3 reads CASRTLFGHEQYF. Written as DNA, the CDR3 is TGCGCCAGCAGGACGCTGTTCGGCCACGAGCAGTACTTC. The gene calls are TRBV10-1 and TRBJ2-7; D is undetermined. CDR1 and CDR2 (germline): WNHNN, SYGVQD (reference sequence). The CDR3 is 13 residues long. Trimming shortened V by 6 bases and J by 5 bases, and 14 bases separated the two germline ends.